This passage covers 28 T cell receptor beta chains from one sample sequenced in a study of cytomegalovirus exposure and HLA in healthy donors. The PCR was carried out with 60 Vbeta primers and 13 Jbeta primers. Repertoires were generated with immunoSEQ multiplex PCR, while TCRdb's copy carries only in-frame clones and drops some. The sample contains approximately 200,000 clones, 65% to 90% of which appear only once. The material sequenced was PBMCs. These receptors came from a girl between 10 and 17 years old in good health and CMV-seronegative.

V and J are TRBV6-1 and TRBJ2-1; 15 positions agree with TRBD2. The V segment lost 4 bases and the J segment 0 bases; nucleotides outside the gene matches: 4. Germline V gives CDR1 MNHNS, CDR2 SASEGT. The CDR3 totals 18 residues. The CDR3: CASSGGTSGRTSYNEQFF. CDR3 nucleotide sequence: TGTGCCAGCAGTGGCGGGACTAGCGGGAGGACCTCCTACAATGAGCAGTTCTTC.

V gene TRBV7-3 combines with J gene TRBJ2-5; perhaps TRBD2 as D (6 bases). Between the trimmed V and J ends, which lost 2 bases and 1 base, there was a span of 11 bases. The CDR3 runs to 15 residues. Germline V gives CDR1 SGHTA, CDR2 FQGTGA. The CDR3 protein is CASSLVAGPQETQYF. In DNA, the CDR3 is TGTGCCAGCAGCTTAGTGGCGGGGCCCCAAGAGACCCAGTACTTC.

The chain couples TRBV27 to TRBJ2-7, with 8 bases aligning to TRBD2. The junction had 8 bases not matched to a gene; V was cut back by 5 bases and J by 2 bases. Germline CDR1 MNHEY, CDR2 SMNVEV (reference sequence). This CDR3 is 15 amino acids long. CDR3 region: CASSTQREPPYEQYF. CDR3 bases: TGTGCCAGCAGTACCCAGCGGGAGCCCCCCTACGAGCAGTACTTC.

This rearrangement joins TRBV30 to TRBJ2-4, with D perhaps TRBD1 (6 bases). Germline lookup yields CDR1 GTSNPN and CDR2 SVGIG (reference sequence). The CDR3 is 12 residues long. The V end was cut by 7 bases, the J end by 8 bases, with 15 bases between. The DNA of the CDR3 is TGTGCCTTAAAAACAGGGTCGGACATTCAGTACTTC. This translates into CALKTGSDIQYF. The entire variable domain, with the rest obtained from reference TRBV30 and TRBJ2-4, is as follows: SQTIHQWPATLVQPVGSPLSLECTVEGTSNPNLYWYRQAAGRGLQLLFYSVGIGQISSEVPQNLSASRPQDRQFILSSKKLLLSDSGFYLCALKTGSDIQYFGAGTRLSVL.

This chain connects TRBV27 to TRBJ2-7, with a possible D match to TRBD1 (5 bases). The CDR3 spans 13 residues. V was cut by 3 bases and J by 5 bases, with 11 bases left in between. The germline V gene has CDR1 MNHEY and CDR2 SMNVEV (reference sequence). The CDR3 DNA follows: TGTGCCAGCAGTTTCAAGGGGTCCAACGAGCAGTACTTC. Translation gives CASSFKGSNEQYF.

The chain joins TRBV28 to TRBJ2-5; D perhaps matches TRBD1 (6 bases). The CDR3 has 13 amino acids. The V and J ends lost 3 bases and 5 bases respectively, with 10 bases between them. Germline CDR1 reads MDHEN; CDR2 reads SYDVKM. As DNA, the CDR3 is TGTGCCAGCAGTTTTCAGGGGATCGAGACCCAGTACTTC. The encoded protein is CASSFQGIETQYF.

This chain connects TRBV28 to TRBJ1-5, with TRBD1 matching over 9 bases. Germline loops: CDR1 MDHEN, CDR2 SYDVKM. The CDR3 consists of 12 residues. The V and J ends lost 6 bases and 16 bases, in that order; junction bases with no gene match: 10. The CDR3 reads CASSLWDRVAHF. CDR3 DNA: TGTGCCAGCAGCCTATGGGACAGGGTTGCACATTTT.

The sample holds a few counts of this clone. V is TRBV5-1 and J is TRBJ1-1, with a tentative D call TRBD1 (5 bases). Germline CDR1 reads SGHRS; CDR2 reads YFSETQ. V was trimmed by 4 bases and J by 6 bases, leaving 10 bases between them. The CDR3 contains 12 residues. This chain's CDR3 is CASSGGLSEAFF. CDR3 nucleotides: TGCGCCAGCAGCGGGGGACTGTCTGAAGCTTTCTTT.

The rearrangement joins TRBV9 to TRBJ2-3; 10 bases are a match to TRBD2. The CDR3 loop spans 16 amino acids. The germline V gene encodes CDR1 SGDLS and CDR2 YYNGEE. V was pared by 0 bases and J by 4 bases, with 5 bases of the junction left unmatched. CDR3 DNA: TGTGCCAGCAGCGTAGGGGCTAGCGGGAGCGCAGATACGCAGTATTTT. Amino acid sequence: CASSVGASGSADTQYF.

The chain joins TRBV30 to TRBJ1-5, with TRBD1 as a possible D gene (5 bases). Trimming stripped 2 bases from V and 7 bases from J, with 24 bases between. Germline CDR1 and CDR2: GTSNPN and SVGIG (reference sequence). This CDR3 is built from 17 residues. CDR3 in amino acids: CAWSSLPLSGFLQPQHF. The DNA of the CDR3 is TGTGCCTGGAGTTCCCTTCCCCTTTCAGGGTTCCTACAGCCCCAGCATTTT.

A remark on this clone: One end of the junction does not line up with germline, which may come from a read error. The chain uses TRBV9 and TRBJ2-3; no firm D call. This CDR3 is built from 15 residues. The V gene's germline CDR1 is SGDLS and CDR2 YYNGEE. CDR3 bases: TGTGCCAGCAGCGTAGGCCTGCGGAGCAAAGATACGCAGTATTTT. Translation: CASSVGLRSKDTQYF.

The rearrangement joins TRBV5-4 to TRBJ2-1, with D possibly being TRBD1 (5 bases). Per the germline V gene, CDR1 is SGHNT and CDR2 is YYREEE (reference sequence). V lost 4 bases, J lost 9 bases, and 17 bases lay in between. This CDR3 has 14 residues. The CDR3 nucleotides are TGTGCCAGCAGCCTATATACCCGACAGCTTGAGCAGTTCTTC. Translated, it gives CASSLYTRQLEQFF.

The chain links TRBV30 to TRBJ2-7, with TRBD1 as a possible D gene (6 bases). V was trimmed by 3 bases and J by 0 bases, leaving 18 bases between them. The germline V gene encodes CDR1 GTSNPN and CDR2 SVGIG (reference sequence). The CDR3 consists of 16 residues. DNA for the CDR3: TGTGCCTGGAGAACAGGGACACAGGGAATCTCCTACGAGCAGTACTTC. The encoded protein is CAWRTGTQGISYEQYF.

The chain joins TRBV11-2 to TRBJ2-5, with D tentatively TRBD1 (5 bases). Germline V gene sequence: CDR1 SGHAT, CDR2 FQNNGV. This CDR3 is built from 13 residues. Trimming pared 4 bases from V and 5 bases from J, leaving 11 bases between. The CDR3 nucleotides read TGTGCCAGCAGCTCCCCAGGGTCGGAGACCCAGTACTTC. Encoded protein: CASSSPGSETQYF.

The chain carries TRBV2 and TRBJ1-5; 7 bases agree with TRBD1. Germline V gene lookup returns CDR1 SNHLY and CDR2 FYNNEI. CDR3 length equals 14 residues. The ends lost 5 bases at V and 6 bases at J; junction bases unmatched: 7. The CDR3 nucleotides are TGTGCCAGCAGTCTCACAGGGGTAAGTCAGCCCCAGCATTTT. Translating gives CASSLTGVSQPQHF.

The chain recombines TRBV15 with TRBJ2-1, with 11 bases aligning to TRBD2. In germline, CDR1 is LNHNV, CDR2 YYDKDF (reference sequence). This CDR3 contains 16 residues. The trim removed 0 bases at V and 5 bases at J, leaving 3 bases unmatched. CDR3 nucleotides: TGTGCCACCAGCAGAGATCTAGCGGGAGGTCACAATGAGCAGTTCTTC. This codes for CATSRDLAGGHNEQFF. The complete variable domain, with remaining parts taken from reference TRBV15 and TRBJ2-1, reads DAMVIQNPRYQVTQFGKPVTLSCSQTLNHNVMYWYQQKSSQAPKLLFHYYDKDFNNEADTPDNFQSRRPNTSFCFLDIRSPGLGDTAMYLCATSRDLAGGHNEQFFGPGTRLTVL.

This sequence joins TRBV10-1 and TRBJ2-2; 11 bases line up with TRBD2. Germline values: CDR1 WNHNN, CDR2 SYGVQD (reference sequence). V lost 0 bases and J lost 7; bases outside the gene matches: 4. This CDR3 is 16 amino acids long. As DNA, the CDR3 is TGCGCCAGCAGTGAGTCCACTAGCGGGAGAGTCGGGGAGCTGTTTTTT. It codes for CASSESTSGRVGELFF.

The V call is TRBV14, the J call TRBJ2-3; D not certain. This CDR3 is built from 15 residues. Between the trimmed V and J ends, which lost 2 bases and 0 bases, there was a span of 9 bases. The germline gives CDR1 SGHDN, CDR2 FVKESK. CDR3 nucleotide sequence: TGTGCCAGCAGCCAACTGGTGACTAGCACAGATACGCAGTATTTT. Amino acids: CASSQLVTSTDTQYF.

The chain combines TRBV28 with TRBJ1-2, with a tentative D call TRBD1 (5 bases). The germline gives CDR1 MDHEN, CDR2 SYDVKM. The germline V and J ends were trimmed by 3 bases and 4 bases, with 9 bases remaining between them. This CDR3 region has 13 residues. In DNA, the CDR3 is TGTGCCAGCAGTTTCACAGGATCCTATGGCTACACCTTC. Amino acid sequence: CASSFTGSYGYTF.

The chain combines TRBV18 with TRBJ2-7; 8 bases line up with TRBD1. The CDR3 has 16 amino acids. Germline V gives CDR1 KGHSH, CDR2 LQKENI. V was pared by 6 bases and J by 0 bases, with 10 bases of the junction left unmatched. The CDR3 sequence is CASSPSGTGISYEQYF. CDR3 coding DNA: TGTGCCAGCTCGCCGTCCGGGACAGGTATCTCCTACGAGCAGTACTTC.

The chain links TRBV19 to TRBJ1-6, with D possibly matching TRBD1 (6 bases). CDR1 is LNHDA and CDR2 is SQIVND in the germline V gene (reference sequence). Trimming pared 10 bases from V and 7 bases from J, leaving 14 bases between. The CDR3 length is 13 residues. The CDR3 region is CATADSQNSPLHF. The DNA for the CDR3 is TGTGCCACCGCGGACAGCCAAAATTCACCCCTCCACTTT.

The gene calls are TRBV7-8 and TRBJ2-7, with D possibly TRBD2 on 6 matching bases. This CDR3 spans 19 amino acids. Trimming took off 2 bases at V and 3 bases at J, with 26 bases between the two ends. CDR1 is SGHVS, CDR2 FQNEAQ, per germline. The CDR3 region has the DNA TGTGCCAGCAGCTTACCGTTCCAACCCCTGGGAGGAGATTTCTACGAGCAGTACTTC. This encodes CASSLPFQPLGGDFYEQYF.

J is TRBJ2-1 and V is TRBV6-4, with 8 bases matching TRBD1. V trimming: 2 bases; J trimming: 6 bases; junction bases outside the gene matches: 6. The germline V gene encodes CDR1 MRHNA and CDR2 SNTAGT. The CDR3 has 15 amino acids. CDR3 residues: CASSDTDRGLNEQFF. The CDR3, as DNA: TGTGCCAGCAGTGACACAGACAGGGGTCTCAATGAGCAGTTCTTC.

The V gene is TRBV11-2, the J gene TRBJ2-2; tentative D call: TRBD2 (5 bases). Germline CDR1 SGHAT, CDR2 FQNNGV. The length of the CDR3 is 15 residues. Trimming took 1 base from V and 5 from J, leaving 11 bases between them. CDR3 in amino acids: CASSLAGSGTGELFF. The CDR3 DNA sequence: TGTGCCAGCAGCTTAGCTGGGTCGGGGACCGGGGAGCTGTTTTTT.

A few counts support this clone. The V and J genes are TRBV7-2 and TRBJ2-7, with D maybe TRBD1 (5 bases). Germline CDR1 is SGHTA and CDR2 is FQGNSA. Deletions cut 7 bases from V and 6 bases from J, with 25 bases between. This CDR3 has 16 residues. This CDR3 is CASNPTSSSGSVEQYF. CDR3 coding DNA: TGTGCCAGCAACCCTACTTCCTCGTCAGGGTCCGTCGAGCAGTACTTC.

V usage is TRBV27 and J usage is TRBJ2-5; D remains ambiguous. Trimming took off 4 bases at V and 5 bases at J, with 5 bases between the two ends. The length of the CDR3 is 11 residues. Per the germline V gene, CDR1 is MNHEY and CDR2 is SMNVEV (reference sequence). The CDR3 region is CASSWPETQYF. Written as DNA, the CDR3 is TGTGCCAGCAGTTGGCCGGAGACCCAGTACTTC.

This clone has only a few counts. The chain links TRBV28 to TRBJ1-3, with TRBD1 as a possible D gene (6 bases). V lost 3 bases to trimming and J lost 4 bases, with 13 bases between them. The CDR3 length is 15 residues. Germline CDR1 MDHEN, CDR2 SYDVKM. CDR3 nucleotides: TGTGCCAGCAGTTTCGCGGGGGCCGCCGGAAACACCATATATTTT. Its protein product is CASSFAGAAGNTIYF.

The chain has TRBV27 and TRBJ1-1; perhaps TRBD1 as D (6 bases). V was pared by 9 bases and J by 0 bases, with 14 bases between. Germline V CDR1 and CDR2: MNHEY, SMNVEV (reference sequence). This CDR3 comprises 14 residues. DNA of the CDR3: TGTGCCAGGGGGGGGGCGGATATGAACACTGAAGCTTTCTTT. Translated: CARGGADMNTEAFF.